Sequencing of this T cell receptor beta chain was carried out in a study of PD-1 blockade in mismatch repair-deficient tumors. Across the study: All were previously treated, progressing patients with some twelve mismatch repair-deficient cancer types.

Findings of the study overall: After pembrolizumab, tumor-resident clones rose rapidly, then generally contracted before radiologic responses.

The repertoire was sequenced with immunoSEQ multiplex PCR; TCRdb's copy has only in-frame clones and lacks some. The table includes approximately 120,000 clones, about 85% detected once. All patients were mismatch repair deficient, assessed by either PCR or immunohistochemistry. TCRs were sequenced from a few patients responding to pembrolizumab. This CDR3 has 16 residues. V was pared by 1 base and J by 4 bases, with 9 bases of the junction left unmatched. Germline-derived CDR1 and CDR2 are MGHRA and YSYEKL. Concerning this clone: The antigen is undetermined.

This rearrangement joins TRBV4-1 to TRBJ2-7; TRBD2 aligns across 8 bases. The material sequenced was peripheral blood, taken 44 weeks after starting pembrolizumab. This clonotype was sampled from an adult with mismatch repair-deficient cancer. Here the CDR3 reads CASSQASSGSIYEQYF. The CDR3 DNA reads as TGCGCCAGCAGCCAAGCCTCGAGCGGGAGTATATACGAGCAGTACTTC.